This passage covers 6 T cell receptor beta chains from one sample sequenced in a study of OX40 agonist ivuxolimab in advanced cancers. Some clones are missing from TCRdb's copy, which holds only in-frame ones; the method was immunoSEQ multiplex PCR. The sample holds 29,000 or so clones, about 90% seen once. This specimen was CD4+ or CD8+ T cells sorted from blood, taken in a trial of the OX40 agonist ivuxolimab. These receptors were collected from an adult with an advanced solid tumor such as melanoma, head and neck, liver or kidney cancer.

The chain is built from TRBV2 and TRBJ2-7; either TRBD1 or TRBD2 may fit D (5 bases each). Germline values: CDR1 SNHLY, CDR2 FYNNEI. This CDR3 has 15 residues. Trimming pared 3 bases from V and 2 bases from J, leaving 14 bases between. The CDR3 region is CASSDREIFPYEQYF. CDR3 DNA: TGTGCCAGCAGTGACAGGGAGATTTTCCCCTACGAGCAGTACTTC.

This chain connects TRBV7-9 to TRBJ2-5; 7 nucleotides line up with TRBD2. The germline gives CDR1 SEHNR, CDR2 FQNEAQ (reference sequence). With 2 bases clipped from V and 3 bases from J, the junction kept 12 bases outside the gene matches. CDR3 length equals 17 residues. This CDR3 reads CASSLNSWGLAEETQYF. The DNA of the CDR3 is TGTGCCAGCAGCTTAAACTCGTGGGGTCTAGCGGAAGAGACCCAGTACTTC.

V and J are TRBV27 and TRBJ1-2; D perhaps matches TRBD1 (5 bases). CDR1 is MNHEY and CDR2 is SMNVEV in the germline V gene (reference sequence). Trimming left V 0 bases short and J 7 bases short, with 9 bases between. The CDR3 loop spans 13 amino acids. The CDR3 DNA sequence: TGTGCCAGCAGTTTATCAGGAGGGGCTGGCTACACCTTC. Translation gives CASSLSGGAGYTF.

This clone has only one observation. The rearrangement links TRBV5-1 to TRBJ2-5; 7 positions agree with TRBD2. The junction had 8 bases not matched to a gene; V was cut back by 0 bases and J by 3 bases. The V gene's germline CDR1 is SGHRS and CDR2 YFSETQ. This CDR3 has 16 amino acids. The CDR3 reads CASSLVGGSLKETQYF. In nucleotides, the CDR3 is TGCGCCAGCAGCTTGGTGGGCGGGAGCTTGAAAGAGACCCAGTACTTC.

V is TRBV5-1 and J is TRBJ2-3; D ambiguous. CDR3 length equals 11 residues. V lost 2 bases, J lost 6 bases, and 4 bases lay in between. Per the germline V gene, CDR1 is SGHRS and CDR2 is YFSETQ. For the CDR3, the DNA is TGCGCCAGCAGCTTAGGTGATACGCAGTATTTT. Residues: CASSLGDTQYF.

The chain has TRBV4-1 and TRBJ1-3, with 7 bases identical to TRBD1. The CDR3 runs 17 residues. Germline CDR1 MGHRA, CDR2 YSYEKL. V lost 4 bases and J lost 0; bases outside the gene matches: 9. CDR3 bases: TGCGCCAGCAGCCCCCTAGGACAGGTCGACTCTGGAAACACCATATATTTT. This codes for CASSPLGQVDSGNTIYF.